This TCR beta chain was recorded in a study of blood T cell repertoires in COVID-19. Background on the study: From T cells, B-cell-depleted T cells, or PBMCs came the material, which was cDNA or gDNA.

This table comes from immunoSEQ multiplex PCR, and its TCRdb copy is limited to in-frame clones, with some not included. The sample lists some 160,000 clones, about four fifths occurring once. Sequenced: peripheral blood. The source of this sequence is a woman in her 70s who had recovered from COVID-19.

The CDR3 here is CASSLWVAGGLDEQFF. In DNA form, the CDR3 reads TGTGCCAGCAGTTTATGGGTAGCGGGAGGGCTCGATGAGCAGTTCTTC. The V call is TRBV28, the J call TRBJ2-1, with 11 bases matching TRBD2. CDR3 length: 16 residues. Unmatched junction bases numbered 6, after V lost 0 bases and J lost 8 bases. CDR1 is MDHEN, CDR2 SYDVKM, per germline.